This section outlines one T cell receptor (beta chain) sequence together with its context. This sample is part of a study of blood T cell repertoires in COVID-19. Background on the study: Both acute and convalescent COVID-19 samples were obtained from the United States, Italy and Spain. Nucleic acid was either cDNA or gDNA, and it came from T cells, B-cell-depleted T cells, or PBMCs.

Sequencing used immunoSEQ multiplex PCR; TCRdb keeps in-frame clones, though not all of them. In the table there are 200,000 or so clones, around 80% of which are singletons. Sequenced material: peripheral blood. The TCR originated in a human donor in a cohort sampled during active COVID-19.

The CDR3 loop reads CASSLQTDNTEAFF. Here the CDR3 DNA reads TGCGCCAGCAGCTTACAGACAGATAACACTGAAGCTTTCTTT. The chain carries TRBV5-1 and TRBJ1-1; TRBD1 might be the D (5 bases). CDR1 is SGHRS, CDR2 YFSETQ, per germline. This CDR3 region has 14 residues. V was trimmed by 2 bases and J by 2 bases, leaving 10 bases between them.